The T cell receptor beta chain under discussion was sequenced for a study of T cell changes during pregnancy in multiple sclerosis. Method: immunoSEQ multiplex PCR; TCRdb's copy keeps in-frame clones and lacks some. The sample includes about 64,000 clones, 90% seen only once; the top ten take 2% to 2.5%. Germline V gene lookup returns CDR1 SGHNT and CDR2 YYREEE (reference sequence). CDR3 length: 15 amino acids. Trimming shortened V by 4 bases and J by 2 bases, and 15 bases separated the two germline ends. The receptor was derived from a female donor in good health, enrolled as a control in a pregnancy study. The material was peripheral blood, obtained in the second trimester of pregnancy. This chain connects TRBV5-4 to TRBJ1-1; D is possibly TRBD1 (6 bases). In DNA, the CDR3 is TGTGCCAGCAGCCTCCCAGGACAGACCAACACTGAAGCTTTCTTT. Translated, it gives CASSLPGQTNTEAFF.